Given below is one TCR beta chain in context. Its antigen remains unknown. This record belongs to a study of cytomegalovirus exposure and HLA in healthy donors. Overall study: As released early, the data held some 85 million unique TCRs from HLA-typed donors. Study observations and caveats: In a later analysis, common viral pathogens appeared linked to several of the most significant clusters.

The CDR3 consists of 12 residues. Germline lookup yields CDR1 SGHRS and CDR2 YFSETQ. V lost 7 bases, J lost 6 bases, and 6 bases stayed unmatched. The PCR was carried out with 60 Vbeta primers and 13 Jbeta primers. The table came from immunoSEQ multiplex PCR; TCRdb's copy has only in-frame clones and leaves some out. Of about 120,000 clones listed, around three quarters are singletons. This TCR was sampled from a man under 40 in good health and CMV-seropositive. The sample was PBMCs. The chain couples TRBV5-1 to TRBJ1-1; 7 bases agree with TRBD1. The CDR3 DNA reads TGCGCCAGCTTTCAAAGGGGGCCTGAAGCTTTCTTT. It specifies CASFQRGPEAFF. The variable domain in full, completed from reference TRBV5-1 and TRBJ1-1, reads KAGVTQTPRYLIKTRGQQVTLSCSPISGHRSVSWYQQTPGQGLQFLFEYFSETQRNKGNFPGRFSGRQFSNSRSEMNVSTLELGDSALYLCASFQRGPEAFFGQGTRLTVV.